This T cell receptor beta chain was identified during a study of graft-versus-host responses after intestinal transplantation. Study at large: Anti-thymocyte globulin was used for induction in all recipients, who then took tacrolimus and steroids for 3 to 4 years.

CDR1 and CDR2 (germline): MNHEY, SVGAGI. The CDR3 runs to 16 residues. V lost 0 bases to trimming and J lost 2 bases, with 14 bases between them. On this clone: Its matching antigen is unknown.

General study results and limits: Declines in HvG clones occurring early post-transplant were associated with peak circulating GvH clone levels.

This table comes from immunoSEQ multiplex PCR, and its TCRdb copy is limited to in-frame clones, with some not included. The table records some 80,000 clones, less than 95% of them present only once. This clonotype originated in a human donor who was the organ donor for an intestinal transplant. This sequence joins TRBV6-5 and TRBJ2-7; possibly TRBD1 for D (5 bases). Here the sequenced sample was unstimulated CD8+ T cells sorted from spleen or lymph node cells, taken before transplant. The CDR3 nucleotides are TGTGCCAGCAGTTACTCGATAGGGGAAGGGACCTACGAGCAGTACTTC. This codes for CASSYSIGEGTYEQYF.